This TCR beta chain was found in a study of CD8+ T cells in alopecia areata. The overall study: Those treated were given oral tofacitinib at 5 to 10 mg twice daily.

There are a few counts of this clone. The sequencing template was cDNA reverse transcribed from extracted RNA. TCRdb keeps only in-frame clones here, not all; method: immunoSEQ multiplex PCR. Of 200,000 to 250,000 clones listed, 50% to 70% are singletons. This TCR derives from a human donor with alopecia areata. Sequenced material: CD4+ T cells sorted from blood, taken at week 0.

DNA for the CDR3: TGTGCCAGCAGCTTGACTAGCGTGAATGAGCAGTTCTTC. It encodes CASSLTSVNEQFF. The genes are TRBV5-5 and TRBJ2-1; 7 nucleotides match TRBD2. The trim removed 1 base at V and 7 bases at J, leaving 2 bases unmatched. This CDR3 contains 13 residues. Germline CDR1 reads SGHKS; CDR2 reads YYEKEE (reference sequence).